What follows describes a single T cell receptor beta chain. CDR1 is GTSNPN and CDR2 is SVGIG in the germline V gene (reference sequence). V trimming: 1 base; J trimming: 3 bases; junction bases outside the gene matches: 4. The CDR3 extends over 15 amino acids. The source of the sample is a study of cytomegalovirus exposure and HLA in healthy donors. The donors were part of the validation cohort, which consisted of roughly 120 subjects and was separate from the first cohort of around 620 subjects. Data came from immunoSEQ multiplex PCR; TCRdb stores just in-frame clones and leaves some out. The sample yields 95,000 to 150,000 clones, 70% to 90% seen once.

The sample consisted of PBMCs. This TCR was recovered from a woman aged 18-29 years in good health and CMV-seronegative. V is TRBV30 and J is TRBJ2-1; 9 nucleotides match TRBD2. The CDR3: CAWSASSGDYNEQFF. The CDR3 DNA is TGTGCCTGGAGTGCGTCTAGCGGGGACTACAATGAGCAGTTCTTC.